This TCR beta chain was sequenced in a study of cytomegalovirus exposure and HLA in healthy donors. Amplification used 60 Vbeta primers and 13 Jbeta primers. Produced via immunoSEQ multiplex PCR; TCRdb's table is partial and in-frame only. Of about 130,000 clones listed, approximately 80% are singletons. The CDR3 is made up of 14 amino acids. Unmatched junction bases numbered 8, after V lost 4 bases and J lost 13 bases. CDR1 is SGHDN, CDR2 FVKESK, per germline. The specimen was PBMCs. V usage is TRBV14 and J usage is TRBJ2-5, with 14 bases that match TRBD2. The sequence was collected from a woman between 40 and 55 years old in good health and CMV-seropositive. The CDR3 loop is CASSPGTSGRNTYF. Written as DNA, the CDR3 is TGTGCCAGCAGCCCGGGGACTAGCGGGAGAAATACGTACTTC.